This T cell receptor (beta chain) originates from a study of T-cell reconstitution after alpha-beta-depleted transplantation in children. This clonotype has a count of ten or more. Unmatched junction bases numbered 11, after V lost 7 bases and J lost 5 bases. The CDR3 is made up of 14 amino acids. Germline V gives CDR1 SGHRS, CDR2 YFSETQ. A TCRbeta library incorporating unique molecular identifiers was prepared. TCRdb called the PCR reads again in MiXCR, with one record for every CDR3 protein. The sample lists some 500,000 distinct CDR3 sequences; approximately 20% were seen once. The sequence was obtained from a human donor who donated a stem cell graft to a child with acute lymphoblastic leukemia. The genes are TRBV5-1 and TRBJ2-5, with 7 bases lining up with TRBD1. The material sequenced was PBMCs from the stem cell graft donor, taken from the stem cell graft. The CDR3 DNA follows: TGCGCCAGCGCTGAAACGACAGGGACGGAGACCCAGTACTTC. Its translation is CASAETTGTETQYF.